This TCR beta chain originates from a study of T cell changes during pregnancy in multiple sclerosis. Germline V gene sequence: CDR1 MGHRA, CDR2 YSYEKL. This CDR3 spans 16 amino acids. J gave up 3 bases and V 1 base, and 3 bases lay outside the gene matches. Clones were read by immunoSEQ multiplex PCR, and TCRdb kept only the in-frame ones, dropping some. In the table there are over 45,000 clones, about nine tenths of which are singletons. The specimen comprised peripheral blood, sampled in the first trimester of pregnancy. The clonotype was recovered from a female donor in good health, enrolled as a control in a pregnancy study. The chain has TRBV4-1 and TRBJ2-1; 10 bases match TRBD2. The CDR3 loop reads CASSQGTSGDYNEQFF. CDR3 nucleotide sequence: TGCGCCAGCAGCCAAGGGACTAGCGGAGACTACAATGAGCAGTTCTTC.